This passage covers 21 T cell receptor beta chains from one sample sequenced in a study of blood T cell repertoires in COVID-19 (dated by TCRdb to the early 2020s). Library preparation used the immunoSEQ multiplex PCR assay. Sourced from immuneACCESS, this table was stored by TCRdb with only in-frame sequences that have V and J called. A share of the clones is absent; for the studies checked, an unresolved V gene accounts for under half, and the remainder has no known explanation. A total of about 200,000 clones appear in this sample, approximately 80% of them only once. The top ten constitute 25% to 35% of the sample. The sample consisted of peripheral blood. The receptors originated from a man aged 40-49 years with acute or convalescent COVID-19.

The CDR3 spells CASSGGLAPYEQYF. CDR3 nucleotide sequence: TGTGCCAGCAGCGGCGGACTAGCGCCGTACGAGCAGTACTTC. V is TRBV5-4 and J is TRBJ2-7, with 9 bases matching TRBD2. This CDR3 has 14 amino acids. Germline V gene data show CDR1 as SGHNT and CDR2 as YYREEE (reference sequence). V lost 4 bases, J lost 4 bases, and 6 bases stayed unmatched.

This chain joins TRBV4-3 and TRBJ2-1; 10 nucleotides agree with TRBD1. Losses at the gene ends were 2 bases for V and 5 bases for J; bases not matched to a gene: 12. Germline CDR1 is LGHNA and CDR2 is YSLEER. This CDR3 has 18 residues. The DNA for the CDR3 is TGCGCCAGCAGCCAACGGGACAGGGGCTACCCGGCGGACAATGAGCAGTTCTTC. It yields the protein CASSQRDRGYPADNEQFF.

The sample holds a few counts of this clone. V is TRBV19 and J is TRBJ2-7, with D maybe TRBD2 (5 bases). Looked up from germline, CDR1 is LNHDA and CDR2 is SQIVND (reference sequence). CDR3 length equals 13 residues. V dropped 5 bases and J dropped 4 bases, with 12 bases sitting between them. CDR3: CASSEASSYEQYF. The CDR3 DNA reads TGTGCCAGTAGTGAGGCTAGCAGTTACGAGCAGTACTTC.

V gene TRBV7-8 combines with J gene TRBJ1-1, with TRBD1 as a possible D gene (5 bases). The CDR3 has 11 amino acids. CDR1 is SGHVS and CDR2 is FQNEAQ in the germline V gene. Trimming removed 6 bases from V and 4 bases from J, with 6 bases in between. In DNA form, the CDR3 reads TGTGCCAGCAGTAGGGGCACTGAAGCTTTCTTT. Its protein product is CASSRGTEAFF.

The CDR3 DNA reads TGCGCCAGCAGCTTGCAGCGGGACCCCCACTACGAGCAGTACTTC. This translates into CASSLQRDPHYEQYF. The chain is built from TRBV5-1 and TRBJ2-7, with 7 bases that match TRBD2. Looked up from germline, CDR1 is SGHRS and CDR2 is YFSETQ. After removal of 1 base from V and 3 bases from J, the junction contained 7 bases not matched to a gene. This CDR3 has 15 residues.

This chain connects TRBV10-3 to TRBJ2-5; D gene uncertain. Germline V CDR1 and CDR2: ENHRY, SYGVKD. CDR3 length equals 15 residues. Trimming left V 3 bases short and J 4 bases short, with 15 bases between. CDR3 DNA: TGTGCCATCAGTGAAGGAGCTATAGGAAGAGAGACCCAGTACTTC. Translation: CAISEGAIGRETQYF.

The chain employs TRBV5-8 and TRBJ1-1; 9 nucleotides agree with TRBD1. The CDR3 is 16 amino acids. Unmatched junction bases numbered 10, after V lost 4 bases and J lost 3 bases. CDR1 is SGHTS, CDR2 YDEGEE, per germline. The CDR3, as DNA: TGTGCCAGCAGCGCGGGACAGGGCGCCGTGTACACTGAAGCTTTCTTT. It encodes CASSAGQGAVYTEAFF.

This clone has a handful of counts. The rearrangement joins TRBV6-5 to TRBJ1-6, with D possibly being TRBD1 (5 bases). Per germline, CDR1 MNHEY and CDR2 SVGAGI. Trimming stripped 7 bases from V and 8 bases from J, with 15 bases between. The CDR3 has 14 amino acids. CDR3 residues: CASTRGREDSPLHF. CDR3 sequence (DNA): TGTGCCAGCACGCGGGGCAGGGAGGATTCACCCCTCCACTTT.

The chain uses TRBV11-2 and TRBJ2-3, with 14 bases identical to TRBD2. V shed 5 bases and J 5 bases; nucleotides not matched to a gene: 3. The CDR3 contains 15 residues. CDR1 and CDR2 (germline): SGHAT, FQNNGV. The CDR3 here is CASSQGLAGGDTQYF. The CDR3 DNA follows: TGTGCCAGCAGCCAAGGACTAGCGGGAGGAGATACGCAGTATTTT.

The chain has TRBV27 and TRBJ2-5; 9 nucleotides agree with TRBD2. The CDR3 runs 14 residues. The germline gives CDR1 MNHEY, CDR2 SMNVEV (reference sequence). V dropped 3 bases and J dropped 6; count of bases not matched to a gene: 5. The CDR3 DNA reads as TGTGCCAGCAGTTTGGCTAGCGGGATGCAGACCCAGTACTTC. Its protein product is CASSLASGMQTQYF.

The chain combines TRBV9 with TRBJ1-6, with 9 bases matching TRBD1. J gave up 2 bases and V 2 bases, and 2 bases lay outside the gene matches. Germline-derived CDR1 and CDR2 are SGDLS and YYNGEE. The CDR3 is made up of 16 amino acids. For the CDR3, the DNA is TGTGCCAGCAGCGTCACAGGGGGCCCCTATAATTCACCCCTCCACTTT. It specifies CASSVTGGPYNSPLHF.

This sequence joins TRBV19 and TRBJ1-5; 7 bases line up with TRBD1. Germline V gives CDR1 LNHDA, CDR2 SQIVND (reference sequence). The V segment lost 7 bases and the J segment 0 bases; nucleotides outside the gene matches: 3. The CDR3 sequence is 14 residues long. The chain's CDR3 is CASMGQLSNQPQHF. CDR3 coding DNA: TGTGCCAGTATGGGACAGCTTAGCAATCAGCCCCAGCATTTT.

V and J are TRBV29-1 and TRBJ1-1; D might be TRBD1 (5 bases). CDR3 length: 13 residues. Germline CDR1 reads SQVTM; CDR2 reads ANQGSEA. Trimming stripped 8 bases from V and 6 bases from J, with 19 bases between. The CDR3, as DNA: TGCAGCACCTCGACCTCCCGGGGGGCTGAAGCTTTCTTT. It encodes CSTSTSRGAEAFF.

This chain uses TRBV13 with TRBJ2-1; D uncertain. The CDR3 is made up of 11 amino acids. V was pared by 3 bases and J by 6 bases, with 3 bases between. The germline CDR1 and CDR2 sequences are PRHDT and FYEKMQ (reference sequence). The CDR3 region is CASSFLNEQFF. CDR3 DNA sequence: TGTGCCAGCAGCTTTCTCAATGAGCAGTTCTTC.

The CDR3 nucleotides are TGTGCCAGCAGGAGGAGGGCCATCAACACCGGGGAGCTGTTTTTT. Residues: CASRRRAINTGELFF. The gene calls are TRBV6-5 and TRBJ2-2, with a possible D match to TRBD2 (6 bases). Trimming took 6 bases from V and 2 from J, leaving 13 bases between them. The CDR3 contains 15 residues. Germline V gene sequence: CDR1 MNHEY, CDR2 SVGAGI.

The V and J genes are TRBV14 and TRBJ1-6; TRBD1 might be the D (6 bases). There are 15 residues in the CDR3. Between the trimmed V and J ends, which lost 1 base and 7 bases, there was a span of 11 bases. The V gene's germline CDR1 is SGHDN and CDR2 FVKESK. The CDR3 loop is CASSQVNRVNSPLHF. The DNA of the CDR3 is TGTGCCAGCAGCCAAGTTAACAGGGTCAATTCACCCCTCCACTTT.

The chain couples TRBV6-4 to TRBJ1-5; unclear D gene. V gave up 5 bases and J gave up 2 bases, with 16 bases separating them. CDR1 is MRHNA and CDR2 is SNTAGT in the germline V gene. This CDR3 contains 16 residues. The CDR3 region is CASSPEFGEGNQPQHF. CDR3 nucleotides: TGTGCCAGCAGTCCCGAATTTGGAGAGGGCAATCAGCCCCAGCATTTT.

This clone has more than one count but fewer than ten. This chain connects TRBV10-3 to TRBJ1-1, with D hard to call. The CDR3 contains 14 residues. Germline CDR1 reads ENHRY; CDR2 reads SYGVKD. V was trimmed by 2 bases and J by 3 bases, leaving 10 bases between them. The CDR3 sequence is CAISEAGGHTEAFF. CDR3 coding DNA: TGTGCCATCAGTGAGGCGGGTGGGCACACTGAAGCTTTCTTT.

CDR3 DNA: TGTGCCAGCAGTGAAACGGGAGGGGGGGCAGATACGCAGTATTTT. Translated, it gives CASSETGGGADTQYF. The chain combines TRBV6-1 with TRBJ2-3; 8 bases line up with TRBD2. The CDR3 has 15 residues. The germline V gene has CDR1 MNHNS and CDR2 SASEGT. V was clipped by 2 bases and J by 4 bases; unmatched bases: 5.

The chain recombines TRBV6-5 with TRBJ1-6; D is possibly TRBD1 (6 bases). Germline CDR1 is MNHEY and CDR2 is SVGAGI. V was cut by 4 bases and J by 5 bases, with 9 bases left in between. The CDR3 length is 14 residues. In DNA form, the CDR3 reads TGTGCCAGCAGTTTCGGACAGAATAATTCACCCCTCCACTTT. Protein product: CASSFGQNNSPLHF.

This chain links TRBV5-1 with TRBJ2-2; 7 bases align to TRBD2. In germline, CDR1 is SGHRS, CDR2 YFSETQ. Trimming cost V 6 bases and J 0 bases; bases outside gene matches: 5. The CDR3 spans 15 residues. The CDR3 protein is CASNNGRTNTGELFF. In DNA, the CDR3 is TGCGCCAGCAACAACGGGAGGACGAACACCGGGGAGCTGTTTTTT.